The 18 T cell receptor beta chains reported below all come from one sample, sequenced in a study of regulatory T cells in long-lasting Graves disease. The time point is: newly diagnosed GD, antithyroid drugs for less than 3 months. Researchers made the TCR library from RNA that was extracted from PBMCs. Libraries of TCR beta came from iRepertoire HTBI primers plus Arm-PCR of CDR3 regions. From the multiplex PCR reads, TCRdb called clonotypes with MiXCR, one entry per CDR3 protein. This sample yields 250,000 to 300,000 distinct CDR3 sequences, of which about 17% are seen a single time; 13% to 15% belongs to the top ten. These records were also assigned to another study, of T cells in Graves' hyperthyroidism and ophthalmopathy.

The material was peripheral blood mononuclear cells (PBMCs), obtained at new diagnosis, from a patient treated with antithyroid drugs. These receptors all stem from a woman younger than 45 with Graves disease.

On this clonotype: This may arise from a read error, as a much more abundant clone is one base away. The rearrangement joins TRBV13 to TRBJ2-7; D not resolved. Germline CDR1 is PRHDT and CDR2 is FYEKMQ (reference sequence). CDR3 length: 15 residues. CDR3 loop: CAGSLQGVLSYEQYF. In nucleotides, the CDR3 is TGTGCCGGCAGCTTGCAAGGAGTCTTATCCTACGAGCAGTACTTC.

This clonotype was observed many times. V is TRBV12-3 or TRBV12-4 and J is TRBJ1-4; possibly TRBD1 for D (6 bases). Trimming removed 2 bases from V and 8 bases from J, with 15 bases in between. This CDR3 spans 15 amino acids. CDR3 in DNA: TGTGCCAGCAGTTTATTTCAGGGGACTTCGGAAAAACTGTTTTTT. As protein: CASSLFQGTSEKLFF.

This clonotype appeared many times. The chain is built from TRBV12-3 or TRBV12-4 and TRBJ1-2, with TRBD1 matching 7 bases. The CDR3 contains 13 residues. Trimming removed 4 bases from V and 5 bases from J; junction bases left unmatched: 4. Here the CDR3 DNA reads TGTGCCAGCAGTTGGGGCAGGGGGTATGGCTACACCTTC. Translated: CASSWGRGYGYTF.

Notes on this clonotype: This likely traces to a read error, being one base from a far larger clone. The chain combines TRBV6-2 or TRBV6-3 with TRBJ1-1; D uncertain. The CDR3 has 13 residues. Per the germline V gene, CDR1 is MNHEY and CDR2 is SVGEGT. V lost 3 bases and J 3 bases, leaving 8 bases between the germline ends. The CDR3 nucleotides read TGTGCCAGCAGTTATATGAAGTACACTGAAGCTTTCTTT. It yields the protein CASSYMKYTEAFF.

This clonotype was detected ten times or more. J is TRBJ1-5 and V is TRBV13, with 7 bases matching TRBD1. V was pared by 0 bases and J by 5 bases, with 13 bases of the junction left unmatched. CDR3 length equals 18 residues. CDR1 PRHDT and CDR2 FYEKMQ come from the germline V gene (reference sequence). CDR3 in amino acids: CASSLGRGVTGMDQPQHF. The CDR3 region has the DNA TGTGCCAGCAGCTTAGGCAGAGGGGTGACAGGGATGGATCAGCCCCAGCATTTT.

This clonotype appeared many times. The genes are TRBV19 and TRBJ1-2; D ambiguous. This CDR3 region has 15 residues. The germline V gene has CDR1 LNHDA and CDR2 SQIVND (reference sequence). With 7 bases removed from V and 5 bases from J, the gap between germline ends came to 20 bases. CDR3 loop: CASTRGAGGPYGYTF. DNA for the CDR3: TGTGCCAGTACACGTGGCGCTGGAGGCCCGTATGGCTACACCTTC.

This clonotype was counted ten times or more. The gene calls are TRBV7-9 and TRBJ1-1, with a tentative D call TRBD1 (5 bases). This CDR3 is 12 amino acids long. Germline CDR1 is SEHNR and CDR2 is FQNEAQ (reference sequence). The ends were cut back, 10 bases at V and 1 base at J, with 10 bases in the middle. In DNA, the CDR3 is TGTGCCACGGGACGGGAGAACACTGAAGCTTTCTTT. Its translation: CATGRENTEAFF.

This clonotype came up many times. This chain connects TRBV7-9 to TRBJ2-7; D call uncertain. The germline V gene encodes CDR1 SEHNR and CDR2 FQNEAQ (reference sequence). The CDR3 extends over 12 amino acids. Trimming took 1 base from V and 5 from J, leaving 6 bases between them. This chain's CDR3 is CASSLVVNEQYF. For the CDR3, the DNA is TGTGCCAGCAGCTTAGTAGTCAACGAGCAGTACTTC.

The chain is built from TRBV28 and TRBJ2-7; D uncertain. The CDR3 runs 14 residues. Looked up from germline, CDR1 is MDHEN and CDR2 is SYDVKM. The ends were cut back, 1 base at V and 6 bases at J, with 13 bases in the middle. The CDR3 bases are TGTGCCAGCAGTTTATACCAGGATTTTGGCGAGCAGTACTTC. Its protein is CASSLYQDFGEQYF.

Here the CDR3 DNA reads TGTGCCAGTAGTGGAAACAGGGGGGCTAACTATGGCTACACCTTC. Translation: CASSGNRGANYGYTF. V usage is TRBV19 and J usage is TRBJ1-2; 8 nucleotides align to TRBD1. J was trimmed by 0 bases and V by 5 bases; bases with no gene match: 5. This CDR3 region has 15 residues. Per the germline V gene, CDR1 is LNHDA and CDR2 is SQIVND (reference sequence).

A word on this clonotype: It may be a read error: a sequence one base away is much more abundant. The genes are TRBV2 and TRBJ1-5; the D is unclear. The CDR3 is made up of 14 amino acids. Germline CDR1 and CDR2: SNHLY and FYNNEI. As DNA, the CDR3 is TGCGCCAGCAGCCGCTACCAAGGGAATCAGACCCAGCATTTT. Translating it yields CASSRYQGNQTQHF. The full variable domain, its missing parts supplied by reference TRBV2 and TRBJ1-5, is EPEVTQTPSHQVTQMGQEVILRCVPISNHLYFYWYRQILGQKVEFLVSFYNNEISEKSEIFDDQFSVERPDGSNFTLKIRSTKLEDSAMYFCASSRYQGNQTQHFGDGTRLSIL.

This clonotype was detected many times. The rearrangement uses TRBV3-1 and TRBJ1-3, with D possibly TRBD1 on 6 matching bases. V dropped 3 bases and J dropped 1 base, with 16 bases sitting between them. The CDR3 totals 17 residues. The germline V gene encodes CDR1 LGHDT and CDR2 YNNKEL (reference sequence). As DNA, the CDR3 is TGTGCCAGCAGCCATGGCTGGAGGGGGGCATCTGGAAACACCATATATTTT. Its protein is CASSHGWRGASGNTIYF. The full variable domain, its missing parts supplied by reference TRBV3-1 and TRBJ1-3, is DTAVSQTPKYLVTQMGNDKSIKCEQNLGHDTMYWYKQDSKKFLKIMFSYNNKELIINETVPNRFSPKSPDKAHLNLHINSLELGDSAVYFCASSHGWRGASGNTIYFGEGSWLTVV.

This clonotype was counted at least ten times. This chain joins TRBV20-1 and TRBJ1-2; tentatively, D is TRBD1 (6 bases). V lost 4 bases to trimming and J lost 6 bases, with 15 bases between them. CDR1 and CDR2 from the germline V gene are DFQATT and SNEGSKA (reference sequence). The CDR3 covers 13 residues. The CDR3 region has the DNA TGCAGTGCTATCCTCCAGGGGCGACATGGCTACACCTTC. Protein: CSAILQGRHGYTF.

The sample holds a few counts of this clonotype. The chain uses TRBV7-9 and TRBJ2-1; 9 positions match TRBD1. Germline assignment: CDR1 SEHNR and CDR2 FQNEAQ (reference sequence). The CDR3 loop spans 11 amino acids. Unmatched junction bases numbered 3, after V lost 4 bases and J lost 14 bases. The CDR3 region is CASSWTGVEFF. CDR3 nucleotide sequence: TGTGCCAGCAGCTGGACAGGGGTAGAGTTCTTC.

Remarks on this clonotype: A read error may be the cause here, since a much bigger clone is one base away. The CDR3 bases are TGTGCCAGCTCACCATCCCAGGGTTTATCTTGCAATGAGCAGTTCTTC. Its translation is CASSPSQGLSCNEQFF. This chain joins TRBV18 and TRBJ2-1, with D tentatively TRBD1 (5 bases). There are 16 residues in the CDR3. Germline V gives CDR1 KGHSH, CDR2 LQKENI. V lost 2 bases and J lost 6, with 17 bases in between.

Regarding this clonotype: It differs at one base from a far larger clone, so likely a read error. V is TRBV5-5 and J is TRBJ2-5; D unresolved. The CDR3 loop spans 12 amino acids. Germline V gene data show CDR1 as SGHKS and CDR2 as YYEKEE (reference sequence). The CDR3 coding sequence is TGCGCCAGCAGCTCGGTTTACAATGAGCAGTACTTC. As protein: CASSSVYNEQYF.

As for this clonotype: A much larger clone sits a single nucleotide away, making a read error possible. Since the CDR3 does not end with the conserved phenylalanine or tryptophan, this likely comes from a read error. V and J are TRBV27 and TRBJ1-4, with 7 bases that match TRBD1. Losses at the gene ends were 5 bases for V and 2 bases for J; bases not matched to a gene: 8. The CDR3 totals 16 residues. CDR1 and CDR2 (germline): MNHEY, SMNVEV (reference sequence). This CDR3 is CASSMDRPLTNEKLFI. CDR3 DNA: TGTGCCAGCAGTATGGACAGGCCCTTGACTAATGAAAAACTGTTTATT.

In the case of this clonotype: A much larger clonotype is one base distant, so this may be a read error. V is TRBV6-2 or TRBV6-3 and J is TRBJ1-6; D is ambiguous. The CDR3 totals 14 residues. Germline V gives CDR1 MNHEY, CDR2 SVGEGT. V lost 10 bases and J lost 17, with 27 bases in between. This chain's CDR3 is CATSLNDPSFPFHF. The CDR3 DNA is TGTGCCACCAGCCTAAACGACCCAAGTTTCCCCTTCCACTTT.